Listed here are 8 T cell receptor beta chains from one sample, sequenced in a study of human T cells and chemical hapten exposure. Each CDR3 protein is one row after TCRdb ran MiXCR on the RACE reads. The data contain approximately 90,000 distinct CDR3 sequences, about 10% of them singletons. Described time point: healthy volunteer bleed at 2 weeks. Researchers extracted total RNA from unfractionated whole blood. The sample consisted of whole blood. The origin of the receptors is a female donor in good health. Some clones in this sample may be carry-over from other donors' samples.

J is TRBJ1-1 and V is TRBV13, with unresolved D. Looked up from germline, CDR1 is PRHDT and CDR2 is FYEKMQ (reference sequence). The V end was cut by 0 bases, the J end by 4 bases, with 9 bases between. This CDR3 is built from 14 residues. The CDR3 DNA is TGTGCCAGCAGCTTAGGGAACCCCACCACTGAAGCTTTCTTT. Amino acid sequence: CASSLGNPTTEAFF.

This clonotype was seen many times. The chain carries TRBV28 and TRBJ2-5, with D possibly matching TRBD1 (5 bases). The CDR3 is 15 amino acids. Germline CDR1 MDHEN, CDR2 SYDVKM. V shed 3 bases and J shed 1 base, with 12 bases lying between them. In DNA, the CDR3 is TGTGCCAGCAGTTTGAGCGAACAGGTCCAAGAGACCCAGTACTTC. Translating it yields CASSLSEQVQETQYF.

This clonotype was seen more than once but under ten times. DNA of the CDR3: TGCGCCAGCAGCCCGGGGGACAGGGGCACCGGGGAGCTGTTTTTT. Encoded protein: CASSPGDRGTGELFF. The V call is TRBV5-1, the J call TRBJ2-2; TRBD1 matches at 10 bases. The length of the CDR3 is 15 residues. The V gene's germline CDR1 is SGHRS and CDR2 YFSETQ. V was pared by 4 bases and J by 4 bases, with 4 bases of the junction left unmatched.

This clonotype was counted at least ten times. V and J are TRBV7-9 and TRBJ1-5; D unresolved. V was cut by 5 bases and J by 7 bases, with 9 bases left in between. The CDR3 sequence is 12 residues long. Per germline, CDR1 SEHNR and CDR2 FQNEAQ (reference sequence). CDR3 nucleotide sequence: TGTGCCAGCAGCCCCGGAGCCCAGCCCCAGCATTTT. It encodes CASSPGAQPQHF.

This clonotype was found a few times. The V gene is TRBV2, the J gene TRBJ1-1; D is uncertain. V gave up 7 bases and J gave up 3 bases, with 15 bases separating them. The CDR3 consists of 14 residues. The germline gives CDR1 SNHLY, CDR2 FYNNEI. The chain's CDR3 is CASMGGEMYTEAFF. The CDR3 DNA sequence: TGTGCCAGCATGGGCGGGGAGATGTACACTGAAGCTTTCTTT.

This CDR3 is CSARDPLTGDEQYF. The CDR3 coding sequence is TGCAGTGCTAGAGATCCACTCACAGGGGACGAGCAGTACTTC. The rearrangement joins TRBV20-1 to TRBJ2-7, with 7 positions matching TRBD1. CDR1 is DFQATT and CDR2 is SNEGSKA in the germline V gene (reference sequence). J gave up 5 bases and V 0 bases, and 7 bases lay outside the gene matches. The CDR3 sequence is 14 residues long.

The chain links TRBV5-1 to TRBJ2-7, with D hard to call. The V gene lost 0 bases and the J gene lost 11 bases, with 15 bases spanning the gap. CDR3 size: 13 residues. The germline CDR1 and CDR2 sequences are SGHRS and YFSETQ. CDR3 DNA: TGCGCCAGCAGCTTGGAATTGGAAGGGATCAAGTACTTC. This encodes CASSLELEGIKYF.

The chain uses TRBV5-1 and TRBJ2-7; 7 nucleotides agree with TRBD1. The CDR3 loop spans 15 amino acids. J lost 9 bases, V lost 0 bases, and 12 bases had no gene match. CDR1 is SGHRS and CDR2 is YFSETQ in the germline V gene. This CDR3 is CASSLGDRVNPGQYF. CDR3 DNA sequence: TGCGCCAGCAGCTTGGGCGACAGGGTAAACCCCGGGCAGTACTTC. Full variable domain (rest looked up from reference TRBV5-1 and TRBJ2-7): KAGVTQTPRYLIKTRGQQVTLSCSPISGHRSVSWYQQTPGQGLQFLFEYFSETQRNKGNFPGRFSGRQFSNSRSEMNVSTLELGDSALYLCASSLGDRVNPGQYFGPGTRLTVT.